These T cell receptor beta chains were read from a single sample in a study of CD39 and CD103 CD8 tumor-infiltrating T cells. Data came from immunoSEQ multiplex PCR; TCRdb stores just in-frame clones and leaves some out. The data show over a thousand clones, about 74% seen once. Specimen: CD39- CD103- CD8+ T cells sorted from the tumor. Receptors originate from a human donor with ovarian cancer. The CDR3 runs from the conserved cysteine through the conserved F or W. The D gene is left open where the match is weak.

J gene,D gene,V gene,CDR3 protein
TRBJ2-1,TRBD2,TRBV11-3,CASSLGLAGGFSSYNEQFF
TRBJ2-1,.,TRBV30,CARRGPGEQFF
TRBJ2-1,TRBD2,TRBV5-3,CARSANLAGGRHVGQFF
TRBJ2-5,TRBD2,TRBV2,CASSATVGRGSQYF
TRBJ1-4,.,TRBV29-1,CSVFPTDHEKLFF
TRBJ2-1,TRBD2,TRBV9,CASSGGMGGLYNEQFF
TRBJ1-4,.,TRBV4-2,CASSQEGRLNEKLFF
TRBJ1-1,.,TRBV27,CASSLFKRGTEAFF
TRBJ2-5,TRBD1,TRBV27,CASSDIGGGETQYF
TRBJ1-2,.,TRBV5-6,CASSLEARGRKNGYTF
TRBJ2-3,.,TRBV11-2,CASSLAQGRADTQYF
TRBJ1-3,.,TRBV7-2,CASSLVGAPSGNTIYF
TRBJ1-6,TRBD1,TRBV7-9,CASSDSGQGLSPLHF
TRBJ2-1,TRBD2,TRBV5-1,CASSRVTAGGSYNEQFF
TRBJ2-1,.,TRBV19,CASISTRNSYNEQFF
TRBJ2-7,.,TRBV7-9,CASSLSPYEQYF
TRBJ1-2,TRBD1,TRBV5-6,CASSQGQGYTF
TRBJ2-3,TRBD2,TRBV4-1,CASSYSGASGSTDTQYF
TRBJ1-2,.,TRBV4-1,CASSQGPGADYGYTF
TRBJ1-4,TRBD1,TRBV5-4,CASSLDRGDSKLFF
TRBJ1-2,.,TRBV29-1,CSVEDVGSANYGYTF
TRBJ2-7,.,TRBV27,CASSLSLHSYEQYF
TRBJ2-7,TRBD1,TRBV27,CASSPLGQGAGDEQYF
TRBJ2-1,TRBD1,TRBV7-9,CASILTGGVYNEQFF
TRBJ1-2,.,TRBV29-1,CSAREQGDDYTF
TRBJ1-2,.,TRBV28,CASSLGGGYTF
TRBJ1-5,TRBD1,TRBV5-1,CASSRGPGTDSNQPQHF
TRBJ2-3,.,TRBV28,CASSFVAGTDTQYF
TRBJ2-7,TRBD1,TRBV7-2,CASSFRDSSYEQYF
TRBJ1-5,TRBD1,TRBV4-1,CASSQRTGSSNQPQHF
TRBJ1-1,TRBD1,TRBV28,CASSPITGGSEAFF
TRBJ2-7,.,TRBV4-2,CASSQILMASADSYEQYF
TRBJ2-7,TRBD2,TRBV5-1,CASSLAGGVLEQYF
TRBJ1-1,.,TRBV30,CAWTGNVNTEAFF
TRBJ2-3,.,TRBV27,CASSFRVGTDTQYF
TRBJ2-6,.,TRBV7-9,CASSLKGPGANVLTF
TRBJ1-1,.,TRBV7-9,CASSFPQKDTNTEAFF
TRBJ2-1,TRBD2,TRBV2,CASSEAGEINEQFF
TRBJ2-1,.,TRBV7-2,CASSLEAENEQFF
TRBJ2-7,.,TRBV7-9,CASSGTGTLGEQYF
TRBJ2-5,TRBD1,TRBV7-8,CASSSGTGYTQETQYF
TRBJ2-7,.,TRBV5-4,CASSGGRPDEQYF
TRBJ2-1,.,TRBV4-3,CASSQAAYRNNEQFF
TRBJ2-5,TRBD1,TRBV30,CARGGQGDQETQYF
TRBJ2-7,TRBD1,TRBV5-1,CASSLAGGEQYF
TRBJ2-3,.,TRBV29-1,CSVEEGLLDTQYF
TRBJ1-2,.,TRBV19,CASRGYGYTF
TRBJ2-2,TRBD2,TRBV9,CASSVSVREGTTGELFF
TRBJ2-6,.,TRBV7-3,CASSPNGGRPDGANVLTF
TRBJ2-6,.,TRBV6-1,CASSEAWLPRRPGANVLTF
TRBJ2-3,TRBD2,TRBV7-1,CASSVEPGLAGGGTDTQYF
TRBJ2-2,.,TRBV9,CASSVVVGELFF
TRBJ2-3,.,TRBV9,CASSAGSGPDTQYF
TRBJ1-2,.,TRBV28,CASRSAGLYDYGYTF
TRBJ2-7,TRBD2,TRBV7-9,CASSFVSSGRYEQYF